These T cell receptor beta chains were read from a single sample in a study of CD8+ T cells in alopecia areata. Libraries were prepared by immunoSEQ multiplex PCR; TCRdb keeps only in-frame clonotypes and omits some of them. The data show 130,000 or so clones, 70% to 90% seen once. The source material was CD8+ T cells sorted from blood, sampled at week 4, from a patient treated with tofacitinib. The receptor source for this set is a human donor with alopecia areata. Each CDR3 is given with its conserved first and last residue. A D gene is named only where the DNA matches it firmly. Not every row has a clone size; where given, it reads once, few, many or a size class.

clone size	V gene	J gene	D gene	CDR3 protein	CDR3 DNA
-	TRBV29-1	TRBJ1-2	-	CSVEDRADYGYTF	TGCAGCGTTGAAGATCGGGCGGATTATGGCTACACCTTC
-	TRBV7-6	TRBJ1-1	-	CASSLEGGEAFF	TGTGCCAGCAGCTTAGAAGGAGGGGAAGCTTTCTTT
-	TRBV30	TRBJ2-7	-	CAWSVSLSREQYF	TGTGCCTGGAGTGTTAGTTTATCGCGGGAGCAGTACTTC
few	TRBV7-9	TRBJ2-7	-	CASSLAFGARDEQYF	TGTGCCAGCAGCTTAGCTTTCGGGGCACGGGACGAGCAGTACTTC
-	TRBV25-1	TRBJ1-1	-	CASGDTEAFF	TGTGCCAGCGGAGACACTGAAGCTTTCTTT
-	TRBV10-2	TRBJ2-7	-	CASSESSGQYF	TGCGCCAGCAGTGAGTCCAGCGGGCAGTACTTC
-	TRBV25-1	TRBJ2-1	-	CASSELGEQFF	TGTGCCAGCAGTGAACTGGGTGAGCAGTTCTTC
few	TRBV5-5	TRBJ1-4	TRBD1	CASSWDSYNEKLFF	TGTGCCAGCAGCTGGGACAGCTATAATGAAAAACTGTTTTTT
-	TRBV27	TRBJ2-7	-	CASSLSGSYEQYF	TGTGCCAGCAGTTTATCGGGGTCCTACGAGCAGTACTTC
-	TRBV7-7	TRBJ2-3	-	CASSLESSTDTQYF	TGTGCCAGCAGCTTAGAAAGTAGCACAGATACGCAGTATTTT
-	TRBV2	TRBJ2-1	-	CASSGGLAAYNEQFF	TGTGCCAGCAGTGGGGGGCTAGCGGCCTACAATGAGCAGTTCTTC
-	TRBV7-9	TRBJ1-5	TRBD1	CASSQVRDRASVGNQPQHF	TGTGCCAGCAGCCAGGTCCGGGACAGGGCCTCTGTTGGCAATCAGCCCCAGCATTTT
-	TRBV29-1	TRBJ2-3	-	CSVESRGGRGATDTQYF	TGCAGCGTTGAAAGCAGGGGAGGCCGGGGAGCCACAGATACGCAGTATTTT
-	TRBV11-2	TRBJ2-5	-	CASSLDAPAGRGEETQYF	TGTGCCAGCAGCTTAGATGCCCCCGCAGGCCGGGGAGAAGAGACCCAGTACTTC
-	TRBV30	TRBJ2-1	TRBD2	CAWSTGTSFDEQFF	TGTGCCTGGAGTACCGGGACTAGCTTCGATGAGCAGTTCTTC
-	TRBV4-1	TRBJ2-1	-	CASSQEGVGRGEQFF	TGCGCCAGCAGCCAAGAAGGCGTCGGAAGAGGGGAGCAGTTCTTC
-	TRBV4-1	TRBJ2-1	TRBD1	CASSPGQGVDEQFF	TGCGCCAGCAGCCCAGGACAGGGAGTCGATGAGCAGTTCTTC
-	TRBV4-1	TRBJ2-3	-	CASSQGVVDPSTDTQYF	TGCGCCAGCAGCCAAGGGGTGGTCGACCCCAGCACAGATACGCAGTATTTT
-	TRBV29-1	TRBJ2-7	-	CSVVLGFSYEQYF	TGCAGTGTTGTCCTGGGCTTCTCCTACGAGCAGTACTTC
-	TRBV4-2	TRBJ1-1	-	CASSPGRGANTEAFF	TGTGCCAGCAGCCCCGGACGGGGGGCTAACACTGAAGCTTTCTTT
-	TRBV30	TRBJ2-1	TRBD2	CAWRFSGDYNEQFF	TGTGCCTGGAGGTTTAGCGGGGACTACAATGAGCAGTTCTTC
-	TRBV29-1	TRBJ2-7	-	CSVVVYEQYF	TGCAGCGTGGTCGTCTACGAGCAGTACTTC
-	TRBV30	TRBJ2-7	TRBD2	CAWSFGGDEQYF	TGTGCCTGGAGCTTCGGGGGGGACGAGCAGTACTTC
-	TRBV9	TRBJ2-7	TRBD2	CASSVASGSYEQYF	TGTGCCAGCAGCGTAGCCAGCGGGAGCTACGAGCAGTACTTC
-	TRBV7-6	TRBJ2-1	-	CASSYTLHGDEQFF	TGTGCCAGCAGCTATACCCTCCACGGGGATGAGCAGTTCTTC
-	TRBV27	TRBJ2-1	TRBD2	CASSRSGAYNEQFF	TGTGCCAGCAGTCGAAGCGGGGCCTACAATGAGCAGTTCTTC
-	TRBV9	TRBJ2-7	-	CASSVVAGSSYEQYF	TGTGCCAGCAGCGTAGTGGCGGGGAGCTCCTACGAGCAGTACTTC
-	TRBV30	TRBJ2-7	-	CAWSVGYGTSYEQYF	TGTGCCTGGAGTGTAGGTTATGGGACAAGCTACGAGCAGTACTTC
-	TRBV13	TRBJ2-3	-	CASSLAGEDTQYF	TGTGCCAGCAGCTTAGCGGGAGAAGATACGCAGTATTTT
-	TRBV27	TRBJ2-1	-	CASSAWTGPYNEQFF	TGTGCCAGCAGTGCGTGGACTGGCCCCTACAATGAGCAGTTCTTC
once	TRBV4-1	TRBJ1-1	-	CASSQAPEGRDTEAFF	TGCGCCAGCAGCCAAGCCCCCGAGGGAAGGGACACTGAAGCTTTCTTT
-	TRBV29-1	TRBJ2-5	-	CSVEGRNGDQETQYF	TGCAGCGTTGAAGGGCGAAACGGAGACCAAGAGACCCAGTACTTC
-	TRBV9	TRBJ2-1	-	CASSVGLQIGYNEQFF	TGTGCCAGCAGCGTAGGGCTTCAAATCGGGTACAATGAGCAGTTCTTC
-	TRBV6-1	TRBJ2-7	TRBD2	CASSPVLAGDYEQYF	TGTGCCAGCAGCCCGGTACTAGCGGGAGATTACGAGCAGTACTTC
-	TRBV4-1	TRBJ1-4	-	CASSQVLADEKLFF	TGCGCCAGCAGCCAAGTTCTGGCAGATGAAAAACTGTTTTTT
-	TRBV4-1	TRBJ2-6	-	CASSQAPYESAANVLTF	TGCGCCAGCAGCCAAGCCCCTTACGAGTCTGCGGCCAACGTCCTGACTTTC
-	TRBV15	TRBJ2-7	-	CATSRGFGLSYEQYF	TGTGCCACCAGCAGAGGCTTCGGCTTGTCCTACGAGCAGTACTTC